This T cell receptor beta chain came from a study of shared clonotypes between healthy human individuals (dated by TCRdb to about 2020). About the full investigation: Two women and a few men aged 18 to 49 years were included in the cohort. Per donor, three plates each were used for CD4 naive and CD4 memory, two for CD8 naive, and one for CD8 memory. Blood TCR repertoires of about 5 healthy adults were deeply sequenced to estimate repertoire size and the extent of clonotype sharing between individuals. Libraries were prepared and TCR repertoires were sequenced by different laboratories using diverse techniques, in order to increase sequencing depth and limit assay-specific biases. Leukapheresis yielded between about 0.9 and 10 billion PBMCs per donor. General findings and caveats noted by the study authors: Across a handful of donors, about 5.2% of naive CD4, approximately 3.6% of naive CD8, 2.3% of memory CD4, and roughly 0.41% of memory CD8 clonotypes were shared. The small number of donors limited the genetic and exposure-history diversity represented. Compared with non-shared clonotypes, the clonotypes found in all four sorted-subset donors had higher generation probabilities. Pairwise subsampling led to the expectation that sequencing depth would affect the degree of clonotype sharing among donors. Sampling was restricted to blood, and TCR repertoires in tissues likely differ from the TCR repertoires found in blood. Rarefaction of sorted-subset datasets indicated incomplete sequencing despite the large sequencing depth. Larger estimated clonotype richness was generally found for naive subsets than for memory subsets.

The junction carries 16 bases between V and J, which are trimmed by 6 bases and 10 bases respectively. The CDR3 runs 13 residues from the cysteine to the phenylalanine. The entry retains the CDR3 DNA only, 39 bases that are in frame from base 1. In the germline V gene, CDR1 corresponds to KGHSH and CDR2 to LQKENI. Using the deep immunoSEQ assay, multiplex PCR amplified TCR CDR3 regions from genomic DNA. Extracted genomic DNA from each cell subset was distributed evenly across all wells of several immunoSEQ 96-well plates, and each plate was treated as a replicate. Each replicate PCR for sorted subsets received around 0.2 ug genomic DNA, equal to 28,000 or so T cell genomes. Purified libraries were quantified with a Qubit 3.0 fluorometer, sized on a Bioanalyzer 2100, and re-quantified with the KAPA Library Quantification kit. Every immunoSEQ 96-well plate was sequenced on a dedicated single-read 150-cycle Illumina NextSeq 550 flow cell. Concerning the study's data processing: Because only junctional sequences without quality scores were contained in the immunoSEQ output, filtering matching that applied to full-length reads could not be performed. Sequences were annotated with PyIR, a Python wrapper for IgBLAST v1.9, and V/J genes and CDR3 were assigned using IMGT germline references. Reads with weak V/J assignments (E-value above 1e-6), missing CDR3, stop codons, out-of-frame junctions, or ambiguous translated residues were removed. V3J clonotypes were defined as sequences sharing the same inferred V gene, J gene, and CDR3 amino acid sequence. To compute the percentage overlap between repertoires, the number of shared unique clonotypes was divided by the size of the smaller repertoire. Richness of each repertoire was evaluated using RTK rarefaction, the Chao1 estimator, and Recon v2.1 estimates of unobserved clonotypes. For all TCRbeta clonotypes obtained by the gDNA method from a handful of donors, generation probabilities were computed with OLGA. TCRdb provides this immuneACCESS table in a form limited to in-frame rearrangements. Some clones are lacking; in checked studies, under half of them reflect an unresolved V gene, and why the rest are absent is not known. V, J and clone size are those of that table, while D and trimming were read from the DNA. In all, the sample holds some 1,400,000 clones, and approximately 97% of those were seen once. The ten largest clones represent approximately 1.1% of the sample.

Concerning this clone itself: The clone's antigen remains unknown. Base qualities are not recorded, but no much larger clone differs from it by a single base.

The donors were healthy, HIV-negative adults who had no recently reported acute infections or vaccinations. Every donor was a Caucasian adult living in Nashville, Tennessee, USA. CD4+ T cells were enriched by magnetic negative selection, after which naive cells were positively selected on CD45RA and the negative fraction was taken as the memory subset. Blood was obtained by leukapheresis, after which PBMCs were separated by Ficoll-Histopaque density gradient centrifugation and cryopreserved in liquid nitrogen vapor phase. Purity and quantity of every magnetically sorted T cell population were checked by analytical flow cytometry. Each sorted fraction had its genomic DNA isolated and then quantified by UV absorbance on a Nanodrop 2000c.

The V and J segments used are TRBV18 and TRBJ2-1; TRBD1 is possibly the D segment (6 matching bases). What was sequenced was naive CD4+ T cells sorted from blood. Per the publication, the cell subset or site label means: CD45RA+ positively selected. This sequence was found in a man aged 30-40 years in good health. CDR3 region: CASSEDSRGEQFF. The DNA reads as follows: TGTGCCAGCTCGGAGGACAGCCGTGGCGAGCAGTTCTTC. Supplemented by the reference TRBV18 and TRBJ2-1 proteins around the CDR3, the complete variable domain is NAGVMQNPRHLVRRRGQEARLRCSPMKGHSHVYWYRQLPEEGLKFMVYLQKENIIDESGMPKERFSAEFPKEGPSILRIQQVVRGDSAAYFCASSEDSRGEQFFGPGTRLTVL.